The following is a T cell receptor beta chain sequence with its context. Its antigen is not identified. This specimen belongs to a study of graft-versus-host responses after intestinal transplantation. Study-wide background: Grafts were multivisceral, liver-intestinal, or isolated intestinal.

Whole-study findings and limits: Subjects displaying graft-donor T cell macrochimerism possessed elevated graft-versus-host to host-versus-graft clonal ratios inside allografts. Detection of GvH clones occurred in recipient marrow, and some had their first appearance in ileum or blood. Peak circulating GvH clone levels were associated with early post-transplant HvG declines.

Germline CDR1 SNHLY, CDR2 FYNNEI. The CDR3 covers 14 residues. The junction had 2 bases not matched to a gene; V was cut back by 7 bases and J by 7 bases. Assay used: immunoSEQ multiplex PCR; TCRdb lists only in-frame clones, some missing. The table lists some 150,000 clones, over 90% of them singletons. This TCR derives from a human donor who received an intestinal transplant. The chain employs TRBV2 and TRBJ2-1, with 15 bases identical to TRBD2. The material sequenced was unstimulated CD4+ T cells sorted from spleen or lymph node cells, taken before intestinal transplant. The CDR3 reads CASTGTSGGNEQFF. In DNA form, the CDR3 reads TGTGCCAGCACCGGGACTAGCGGGGGGAATGAGCAGTTCTTC.